This entry is about one TCR beta chain. The CDR3 has 14 amino acids. The germline V gene encodes CDR1 LNHDA and CDR2 SQIVND (reference sequence). V was pared by 6 bases and J by 4 bases, with 15 bases between. Assay: immunoSEQ multiplex PCR; the TCRdb copy retains only in-frame clones and omits some. The table lists about 200,000 clones, about nine tenths of them singletons, with around 1.5% in the top ten. This sample is drawn from a study of blood T cell repertoires in COVID-19. V usage is TRBV19 and J usage is TRBJ1-1; perhaps TRBD1 as D (6 bases). The sample consisted of peripheral blood. The receptor was isolated from a man between 18 and 35 years old with active or convalescent COVID-19. The DNA of the CDR3 is TGTGCCAGTAGCCAACCCCCCAGGGGCACTGAAGCTTTCTTT. The encoded protein is CASSQPPRGTEAFF.